The 20 T cell receptor beta chains below all came from one sample that was sequenced in a study of blood T cell repertoires in COVID-19. Data came from immunoSEQ multiplex PCR; TCRdb stores just in-frame clones and leaves some out. The sample holds around 60,000 clones, roughly 80% seen once. The sample was peripheral blood. The receptor set was obtained from a man aged 45-65 years with COVID-19, enrolled during active disease.

The chain recombines TRBV10-3 with TRBJ2-7, with 14 bases matching TRBD2. Germline trimming cut 9 bases from V and 3 bases from J; bases unmatched to any gene: 1. This CDR3 is built from 13 residues. Germline assignment: CDR1 ENHRY and CDR2 SYGVKD. CDR3 region: CAIGTSGSYEQYF. CDR3 nucleotides: TGTGCCATTGGGACTAGCGGGAGCTACGAGCAGTACTTC.

The V and J genes are TRBV9 and TRBJ1-2; D remains ambiguous. V was shortened by 0 bases and J by 0 bases, with 9 bases between the two germline ends. This CDR3 spans 15 amino acids. Germline-derived CDR1 and CDR2 are SGDLS and YYNGEE. CDR3 sequence reads: CASSVGQLSNYGYTF. CDR3 in DNA: TGTGCCAGCAGCGTAGGGCAGTTATCTAACTATGGCTACACCTTC.

The sample holds a few counts of this clone. Germline and junction disagree at one end, which may indicate a read error. The chain joins TRBV6-5 to TRBJ1-6, with 8 bases lining up with TRBD1. This CDR3 is built from 15 residues. The germline CDR1 and CDR2 sequences are MNHEY and SVGAGI. The CDR3 spells CASSDSGTGYSPLHF. CDR3 sequence (DNA): TGTGCCAGCAGTGACTCCGGGACAGGCTACTCACCCCTCCACTTT.

This clone has a single count. This rearrangement joins TRBV9 to TRBJ1-6, with D maybe TRBD1 (5 bases). Deletions cut 2 bases from V and 0 bases from J, with 9 bases between. The V gene's germline CDR1 is SGDLS and CDR2 YYNGEE. The CDR3 covers 16 residues. Here the CDR3 DNA reads TGTGCCAGCAGCGTTACTGACAGCTCCTATAATTCACCCCTCCACTTT. Translation gives CASSVTDSSYNSPLHF.

The chain employs TRBV7-2 and TRBJ2-5; 8 nucleotides line up with TRBD1. The CDR3 has 17 residues. Germline V lookup: CDR1 SGHTA, CDR2 FQGNSA. Germline trimming cut 1 base from V and 2 bases from J; bases unmatched to any gene: 9. The CDR3 DNA reads as TGTGCCAGCAGCTTAGACCCCAGGGGGCGTAGACAAGAGACCCAGTACTTC. It translates to CASSLDPRGRRQETQYF.

The chain combines TRBV5-1 with TRBJ2-1; 8 bases map to TRBD2. CDR3 size: 14 residues. Germline V gene sequence: CDR1 SGHRS, CDR2 YFSETQ. After removal of 6 bases from V and 3 bases from J, the junction contained 5 bases not matched to a gene. The CDR3 is CASKESGSYNEQFF. The CDR3 DNA reads as TGCGCCAGCAAAGAGAGCGGGAGCTACAATGAGCAGTTCTTC.

The chain carries TRBV7-2 and TRBJ2-7, with TRBD2 matching 10 bases. V gave up 2 bases and J gave up 3 bases; unmatched junction bases: 1. Germline V CDR1 and CDR2: SGHTA, FQGNSA. The CDR3 sequence is 14 residues long. In DNA form, the CDR3 reads TGTGCCAGCAGCTTACTAGCGGGAGACTACGAGCAGTACTTC. Translation gives CASSLLAGDYEQYF. The full variable domain, rest sourced from reference TRBV7-2 and TRBJ2-7, is GAGVSQSPSNKVTEKGKDVELRCDPISGHTALYWYRQSLGQGLEFLIYFQGNSAPDKSGLPSDRFSAERTGGSVSTLTIQRTQQEDSAVYLCASSLLAGDYEQYFGPGTRLTVT.

CDR3 protein: CASIQTGPNEKLFF. For the CDR3, the DNA is TGTGCCAGCATCCAGACAGGCCCTAATGAAAAACTGTTTTTT. The J gene is TRBJ1-4, the V gene TRBV2; D may be TRBD1 (6 bases). The CDR3 loop spans 14 amino acids. The germline V and J ends were trimmed by 7 bases and 3 bases, with 12 bases remaining between them. Looked up from germline, CDR1 is SNHLY and CDR2 is FYNNEI.

CDR3 amino acids: CAISESASGTYDNEQFF. The DNA for the CDR3 is TGTGCCATCAGTGAGTCGGCTAGCGGGACCTATGACAATGAGCAGTTCTTC. The chain uses TRBV10-3 and TRBJ2-1, with 9 bases identical to TRBD2. Per germline, CDR1 ENHRY and CDR2 SYGVKD. V was clipped by 0 bases and J by 5 bases; unmatched bases: 8. The CDR3 extends over 17 amino acids.

This CDR3 reads CSASRADTQYF. Written as DNA, the CDR3 is TGCAGTGCTAGCCGGGCAGATACGCAGTATTTT. The rearrangement joins TRBV20-1 to TRBJ2-3; D not certain. Germline CDR1 reads DFQATT; CDR2 reads SNEGSKA (reference sequence). V shed 3 bases and J shed 4 bases, with 5 bases lying between them. This CDR3 contains 11 residues.

The sample holds one count of this clone. This chain joins TRBV7-3 and TRBJ2-1, with 12 nucleotides matching TRBD2. J was trimmed by 0 bases and V by 5 bases; bases with no gene match: 14. CDR1 SGHTA and CDR2 FQGTGA come from the germline V gene. The CDR3 has 20 residues. As DNA, the CDR3 is TGTGCCAGCAGCCTTACCTCACTAGCGGGAGGAGGGAGCTCCTACAATGAGCAGTTCTTC. This gives the protein CASSLTSLAGGGSSYNEQFF.

The V call is TRBV7-9, the J call TRBJ1-1, with D perhaps matching TRBD1 (5 bases). CDR3 size: 14 residues. Germline V gives CDR1 SEHNR, CDR2 FQNEAQ (reference sequence). Trimming took 3 bases from V and 3 from J, leaving 11 bases between them. The CDR3 bases are TGTGCCAGCAGCTTGGTGGACATAGACACTGAAGCTTTCTTT. The encoded protein is CASSLVDIDTEAFF.

The chain joins TRBV4-1 to TRBJ1-3; D call uncertain. V gave up 0 bases and J gave up 0 bases, with 12 bases separating them. The CDR3 length is 17 residues. Germline V gene sequence: CDR1 MGHRA, CDR2 YSYEKL. CDR3 DNA: TGCGCCAGCAGCCAAGAAAGTGCCAGTTACTCTGGAAACACCATATATTTT. Protein sequence: CASSQESASYSGNTIYF.

This chain links TRBV12-3 or TRBV12-4 with TRBJ2-1; 7 bases line up with TRBD2. This CDR3 is 12 amino acids long. The V and J ends lost 5 bases and 9 bases, in that order; junction bases with no gene match: 4. This chain's CDR3 is CASSLTSTEQFF. As DNA, the CDR3 is TGTGCCAGCAGTCTGACTAGCACTGAGCAGTTCTTC.

The chain couples TRBV18 to TRBJ1-2; a possible D gene is TRBD1 (5 bases). Between the trimmed V and J ends, which lost 5 bases and 4 bases, there was a span of 11 bases. The length of the CDR3 is 13 residues. Germline V CDR1 and CDR2: KGHSH, LQKENI. The chain's CDR3 is CASSAGFSYGYTF. The CDR3 DNA sequence: TGTGCCAGCTCAGCAGGGTTTTCCTATGGCTACACCTTC.

This chain joins TRBV18 and TRBJ2-1, with TRBD2 matching over 8 bases. Germline CDR1 is KGHSH and CDR2 is LQKENI. Trimming at V came to 2 bases and at J to 8 bases, leaving 8 bases not matched to a gene. The CDR3 covers 15 residues. The CDR3 loop is CASSPSREGSHEQFF. The DNA of the CDR3 is TGTGCCAGCTCACCATCCCGGGAGGGCAGCCATGAGCAGTTCTTC.

Relative to its sample, this clone is medium-sized (0.01 to 0.1%). The chain uses TRBV6-2 or TRBV6-3 and TRBJ2-2, with TRBD2 as a possible D gene (5 bases). Germline-derived CDR1 and CDR2 are MNHEY and SVGEGT. CDR3 size: 16 residues. V dropped 3 bases and J dropped 1 base, with 12 bases sitting between them. CDR3 sequence: CASSYSGNRNTGELFF. DNA of the CDR3: TGTGCCAGCAGTTATTCCGGGAATAGGAACACCGGGGAGCTGTTTTTT.

The rearrangement joins TRBV7-9 to TRBJ1-1, with D possibly TRBD1 on 5 matching bases. The CDR3 runs 14 residues. Germline assignment: CDR1 SEHNR and CDR2 FQNEAQ (reference sequence). Trimming shortened V by 5 bases and J by 1 base, and 11 bases separated the two germline ends. CDR3 sequence (DNA): TGTGCCAGCAGCCCTCGACAGAGGAACACTGAAGCTTTCTTT. Its translation: CASSPRQRNTEAFF. The full variable domain, its missing parts supplied by reference TRBV7-9 and TRBJ1-1, is DTGVSQNPRHKITKRGQNVTFRCDPISEHNRLYWYRQTLGQGPEFLTYFQNEAQLEKSRLLSDRFSAERPKGSFSTLEIQRTEQGDSAMYLCASSPRQRNTEAFFGQGTRLTVV.

The V and J genes are TRBV28 and TRBJ1-4; D is unclear. Trimming shortened V by 3 bases and J by 10 bases, and 15 bases separated the two germline ends. The CDR3 totals 14 residues. Germline CDR1 reads MDHEN; CDR2 reads SYDVKM. CDR3: CASSLDRRSGKLFF. The CDR3 bases are TGTGCCAGCAGTTTGGATCGGAGGTCGGGAAAACTGTTTTTT.

The chain links TRBV7-9 to TRBJ1-1; D is unresolved. Germline CDR1 SEHNR, CDR2 FQNEAQ (reference sequence). With 6 bases removed from V and 6 bases from J, the gap between germline ends came to 17 bases. The CDR3 contains 14 residues. CDR3: CASRKWREQPEAFF. The DNA of the CDR3 is TGTGCCAGCAGGAAATGGAGGGAACAACCTGAAGCTTTCTTT.